Presented here are 17 T cell receptor beta chains from one specimen sequenced in a study of shared clonotypes between healthy human individuals. The data were produced by immunoSEQ multiplex PCR, yet TCRdb's version contains in-frame clones alone and is incomplete. The sample lists 110,000 or so clones, more than 65% occurring once. The sequenced material came from memory CD8+ T cells sorted from blood. Noted subset: CD45RO+ cells pooled with CCR7-negative TemRA cells. The receptors here all came from a woman between 25 and 40 years old in good health.

V is TRBV12-5 and J is TRBJ2-1; TRBD2 agrees at 12 bases. The V gene end was trimmed by 1 base and the J gene end by 8 bases; junction bases not matched to a gene: 6. Germline CDR1 reads LGHNT; CDR2 reads FRNRAP. There are 16 residues in the CDR3. The CDR3, as DNA: TGTGCTAGTGGTTTGGGACTAGCGGGAGTCAGGGATGAGCAGTTCTTC. Protein product: CASGLGLAGVRDEQFF. The complete variable domain, with remaining parts taken from reference TRBV12-5 and TRBJ2-1, reads DARVTQTPRHKVTEMGQEVTMRCQPILGHNTVFWYRQTMMQGLELLAYFRNRAPLDDSGMPKDRFSAEMPDATLATLKIQPSEPRDSAVYFCASGLGLAGVRDEQFFGPGTRLTVL.

A remark on this clone: A much larger clonotype is one base distant, so this may be a read error. The chain is built from TRBV15 and TRBJ1-5, with D maybe TRBD1 (5 bases). The CDR3 runs to 17 residues. Trimming removed 1 base from V and 0 bases from J, with 13 bases in between. Germline CDR1 LNHNV, CDR2 YYDKDF (reference sequence). The CDR3 loop reads CATSRGGREYSNQPQHF. DNA of the CDR3: TGTGCCACCAGCAGAGGGGGCAGGGAATATAGCAATCAGCCCCAGCATTTT.

The V call is TRBV6-1, the J call TRBJ2-2, with 7 bases aligning to TRBD2. CDR3 length equals 14 residues. V lost 9 bases and J lost 10; bases outside the gene matches: 14. Looked up from germline, CDR1 is MNHNS and CDR2 is SASEGT. Here the CDR3 reads CASSRLASLVELFF. CDR3 coding DNA: TGTGCCAGTTCCCGACTAGCAAGTCTTGTGGAGCTGTTTTTT.

The V gene is TRBV4-1, the J gene TRBJ2-1; 9 positions match TRBD2. With V trimmed by 2 bases and J by 5 bases, 4 bases remained unmatched. The CDR3 spans 15 residues. Germline V lookup: CDR1 MGHRA, CDR2 YSYEKL. The CDR3 bases are TGCGCCAGCAGCCAAATGACTAGCGGCGACAATGAGCAGTTCTTC. Translated: CASSQMTSGDNEQFF.

V gene TRBV27 combines with J gene TRBJ1-4; D not certain. V was cut by 6 bases and J by 2 bases, with 16 bases left in between. CDR1 and CDR2 (germline): MNHEY, SMNVEV (reference sequence). The CDR3 runs 16 residues. The CDR3 is CASRRTGVGTNEKLFF. Written as DNA, the CDR3 is TGTGCCAGCAGGAGGACGGGTGTTGGGACTAATGAAAAACTGTTTTTT.

As for this clone: A much bigger clone sits one base away, suggesting this may be a read error. The sample contains more than one DNA sequence encoding this CDR3. This chain connects TRBV25-1 to TRBJ2-7; the D is unclear. The CDR3 consists of 12 residues. Germline CDR1 reads MGHDK; CDR2 reads SYGVNS. Trimming pared 1 base from V and 6 bases from J, leaving 7 bases between. CDR3: CASSESAGEQYF. For the CDR3, the DNA is TGTGCCAGCAGTGAATCCGCTGGCGAGCAGTACTTC.

The gene calls are TRBV28 and TRBJ2-7; the match to TRBD1 covers 7 bases. The CDR3 extends over 14 amino acids. CDR1 MDHEN and CDR2 SYDVKM come from the germline V gene. V shed 6 bases and J 4 bases; nucleotides not matched to a gene: 9. The CDR3, as DNA: TGTGCCAGCAGAACCCGGGACAGCCTATACGAGCAGTACTTC. Translation gives CASRTRDSLYEQYF.

The chain uses TRBV25-1 and TRBJ2-2; D gene ambiguous. The CDR3 sequence is 13 residues long. V was pared by 1 base and J by 5 bases, with 5 bases between. Germline CDR1 MGHDK, CDR2 SYGVNS. In DNA, the CDR3 is TGTGCCAGCAGTGAATGGGCAACCGGGGAGCTGTTTTTT. Translation: CASSEWATGELFF.

In DNA form, the CDR3 reads TGTGCCAGCAGCGCGACCGGGGGCTATGGCTACACCTTC. This sequence encodes CASSATGGYGYTF. J is TRBJ1-2 and V is TRBV9; tentative D call: TRBD1 (5 bases). The V and J ends lost 3 bases and 4 bases respectively, with 10 bases between them. The germline gives CDR1 SGDLS, CDR2 YYNGEE. The CDR3 spans 13 residues.

CDR3 loop: CASSPEDRDRITGTQYF. Here the CDR3 DNA reads TGTGCCAGCAGCCCGGAAGACCGGGACAGGATAACGGGGACCCAGTACTTC. The rearrangement joins TRBV7-9 to TRBJ2-5; 8 bases agree with TRBD1. This CDR3 is 17 amino acids long. Germline assignment: CDR1 SEHNR and CDR2 FQNEAQ (reference sequence). The trim removed 5 bases at V and 7 bases at J, leaving 18 bases unmatched.

The chain is built from TRBV13 and TRBJ1-2; no firm D call. CDR3 length: 14 residues. Germline-derived CDR1 and CDR2 are PRHDT and FYEKMQ (reference sequence). V lost 3 bases and J lost 0, with 8 bases in between. The CDR3 DNA sequence: TGTGCCAGCAGCTTTGAAAGGGCTAACTATGGCTACACCTTC. Translation gives CASSFERANYGYTF.

The CDR3 loop reads CSVGGGRRVEYNEQFF. DNA of the CDR3: TGCAGCGTTGGGGGAGGGCGGCGGGTAGAATACAATGAGCAGTTCTTC. The chain couples TRBV29-1 to TRBJ2-1; 7 nucleotides align to TRBD2. Germline CDR1 is SQVTM and CDR2 is ANQGSEA. V dropped 4 bases and J dropped 4; count of bases not matched to a gene: 13. The CDR3 runs 16 residues.

This clone was observed at least ten times. CDR3 coding DNA: TGTGCCAGTAGGAGGACTTTAAACTACGAGCAGTACTTC. Protein sequence: CASRRTLNYEQYF. V and J are TRBV19 and TRBJ2-7, with D tentatively TRBD2 (5 bases). The CDR3 is 13 residues long. Germline V gene sequence: CDR1 LNHDA, CDR2 SQIVND (reference sequence). With 6 bases removed from V and 3 bases from J, the gap between germline ends came to 12 bases.

Worth noting for this clone: A junction boundary mismatches the germline segment, possibly from a read error. CDR3 bases: TGTGCTAGCAGCCAAGGTCCTAGCGGGAGGGCCGTTAATGAGCAGTTCTTC. Translating it yields CASSQGPSGRAVNEQFF. The chain carries TRBV14 and TRBJ2-1; 12 positions match TRBD2. Germline values: CDR1 SGHDN, CDR2 FVKESK. The CDR3 has 17 residues.

V is TRBV25-1 and J is TRBJ2-2; D is ambiguous. CDR3 length: 15 amino acids. Germline V CDR1 and CDR2: MGHDK, SYGVNS. The germline V and J ends were trimmed by 5 bases and 3 bases, with 13 bases remaining between them. The CDR3 DNA sequence: TGTGCCAGCAGTTTAGGGCAAATAGACACCGGGGAGCTGTTTTTT. It yields the protein CASSLGQIDTGELFF. Using reference TRBV25-1 and TRBJ2-2 for the parts outside the CDR3, the full variable domain is EADIYQTPRYLVIGTGKKITLECSQTMGHDKMYWYQQDPGMELHLIHYSYGVNSTEKGDLSSESTVSRIRTEHFPLTLESARPSHTSQYLCASSLGQIDTGELFFGEGSRLTVL.

V and J are TRBV7-8 and TRBJ1-3; a weak D match, TRBD1 (5 bases). This CDR3 has 15 residues. Germline V CDR1 and CDR2: SGHVS, FQNEAQ. V was pared by 0 bases and J by 10 bases, with 16 bases between. The CDR3: CASSLALGRESTIYF. The CDR3 DNA reads as TGTGCCAGCAGCTTAGCGTTGGGCAGGGAATCAACCATATATTTT.

The V gene is TRBV27, the J gene TRBJ2-2, with D perhaps TRBD1 (5 bases). Germline CDR1 MNHEY, CDR2 SMNVEV (reference sequence). This CDR3 comprises 14 residues. The V end lost 3 bases, the J end lost 4 bases, and 9 bases lay between the germline ends. CDR3 loop: CASSFLGATGELFF. CDR3 in DNA: TGTGCCAGCAGTTTCCTAGGGGCCACCGGGGAGCTGTTTTTT.